This TCR beta chain was documented in a study of shared clonotypes between healthy human individuals. CDR3 size: 14 residues. Trimming left V 2 bases short and J 2 bases short, with 11 bases between. Germline V gene data show CDR1 as SGHKS and CDR2 as YYEKEE (reference sequence). Assay: immunoSEQ multiplex PCR; the TCRdb copy retains only in-frame clones and omits some. This table holds about 490,000 clones, 70% to 80% found once. This chain joins TRBV5-5 and TRBJ2-7; the D gene is possibly TRBD2 (7 bases). The specimen sequenced was PBMCs. The sequence was obtained from a woman in her thirties or forties in good health. Some clones in this sample may be carry-over from other donors' samples. The CDR3 loop reads CASSFGGHAYEQYF. CDR3 bases: TGTGCCAGCAGCTTCGGGGGGCACGCCTACGAGCAGTACTTC.